A selection of T cell receptor beta chains follows, all from one sample in a study of blood T cell repertoires in COVID-19. The assay was immunoSEQ multiplex PCR, and TCRdb's table has in-frame clones only and misses some. The data hold some 250,000 clones, with over 75% observed a single time. The source material was PBMCs or T cells enriched from blood (not recorded which). The source of these receptors is a woman between 50 and 59 years old who had recovered from COVID-19. Both conserved end residues are trimmed from each CDR3. Some rows have no size entry. The others give once, few or many, or a class for an expanded clone.

V gene: TRBV9; J gene: TRBJ2-3; clone size: .; CDR3 protein: ASSVGRDRGRDTQY
V gene: TRBV19; J gene: TRBJ2-1; clone size: .; CDR3 protein: ASTSPLAESRRRQF
V gene: TRBV12-3/TRBV12-4; J gene: TRBJ1-2; clone size: few; CDR3 protein: ASIVGQGNGYT
V gene: TRBV5-1; J gene: TRBJ2-5; clone size: few; CDR3 protein: ASSRREETQY
V gene: TRBV18; J gene: TRBJ1-2; clone size: .; CDR3 protein: ASSPANGGLLNYGYT
V gene: TRBV28; J gene: TRBJ1-1; clone size: .; CDR3 protein: ASLLNTEAF
V gene: TRBV30; J gene: TRBJ2-7; clone size: few; CDR3 protein: AWSVTGRSYEQY
V gene: TRBV3-1/TRBV3-2; J gene: TRBJ2-1; clone size: .; CDR3 protein: ASSLAGGPVEKYNEQF
V gene: TRBV7-3; J gene: TRBJ2-1; clone size: .; CDR3 protein: ASSLSSYNEQF
V gene: TRBV10-3; J gene: TRBJ2-1; clone size: .; CDR3 protein: AISPAGGGNEQF
V gene: TRBV10-2; J gene: TRBJ1-5; clone size: once; CDR3 protein: ASSAANSNQPQH
V gene: TRBV19; J gene: TRBJ1-5; clone size: once; CDR3 protein: ASSSFGSNQPQH
V gene: TRBV13; J gene: TRBJ2-5; clone size: few; CDR3 protein: ASSLGLAGAGGETQY
V gene: TRBV28; J gene: TRBJ2-5; clone size: .; CDR3 protein: ASTRLAGGYQETQY
V gene: TRBV28; J gene: TRBJ1-4; clone size: .; CDR3 protein: ASSFPRGSGEKLF
V gene: TRBV2; J gene: TRBJ2-5; clone size: once; CDR3 protein: ASSEPLGAPQETQY
V gene: TRBV28; J gene: TRBJ2-2; clone size: .; CDR3 protein: ASRFYFRSGELF
V gene: TRBV27; J gene: TRBJ2-1; clone size: once; CDR3 protein: ASMGGHGEQF
V gene: TRBV5-1; J gene: TRBJ2-1; clone size: .; CDR3 protein: ASSLGLAAYNEQF
V gene: TRBV14; J gene: TRBJ2-7; clone size: .; CDR3 protein: ASSEGLAHYEQY
V gene: TRBV30; J gene: TRBJ1-1; clone size: .; CDR3 protein: ALSTGGRTEAF
V gene: TRBV7-9; J gene: TRBJ2-1; clone size: .; CDR3 protein: ASSDRGAGNEQF
V gene: TRBV5-4; J gene: TRBJ2-7; clone size: .; CDR3 protein: ASSSDRGSTSYEQY
V gene: TRBV4-1; J gene: TRBJ1-4; clone size: .; CDR3 protein: ASSQGSVDRPTNEKLF
V gene: TRBV5-1; J gene: TRBJ2-2; clone size: few; CDR3 protein: ASSSYRGDTGELF
V gene: TRBV6-1; J gene: TRBJ1-2; clone size: .; CDR3 protein: ASSEDGQGAYGYT
V gene: TRBV18; J gene: TRBJ1-6; clone size: once; CDR3 protein: ASSPPVAGGNSPLH
V gene: TRBV18; J gene: TRBJ2-7; clone size: .; CDR3 protein: ASSPLTLAGGGSYEQY
V gene: TRBV6-5; J gene: TRBJ1-3; clone size: .; CDR3 protein: ASSPEERGNTIY
V gene: TRBV6-5; J gene: TRBJ1-4; clone size: .; CDR3 protein: ASSYQGGEKLF
V gene: TRBV5-1; J gene: TRBJ2-2; clone size: once; CDR3 protein: ASKPGLNTGELF
V gene: TRBV4-2; J gene: TRBJ2-3; clone size: .; CDR3 protein: ASSHISSGSTDTQY
V gene: TRBV15; J gene: TRBJ1-5; clone size: .; CDR3 protein: ATSTPTNRVQPQH
V gene: TRBV5-5; J gene: TRBJ1-2; clone size: .; CDR3 protein: ASSPISTSNYGYT
V gene: TRBV5-4; J gene: TRBJ2-7; clone size: .; CDR3 protein: ASSLEGGGGSYEQY
V gene: TRBV5-4; J gene: TRBJ1-2; clone size: .; CDR3 protein: ASSRPTGANYGYT
V gene: TRBV20-1; J gene: TRBJ1-2; clone size: .; CDR3 protein: SASHDGYT
V gene: TRBV9; J gene: TRBJ2-5; clone size: .; CDR3 protein: ASSVGGLRVETQY
V gene: TRBV5-1; J gene: TRBJ2-7; clone size: .; CDR3 protein: ASSWSQGFSYEQY
V gene: TRBV18; J gene: TRBJ2-7; clone size: .; CDR3 protein: ASSPHPGQGSEQY
V gene: TRBV19; J gene: TRBJ2-7; clone size: .; CDR3 protein: ASSSPGQGAYEQY
V gene: TRBV2; J gene: TRBJ2-2; clone size: .; CDR3 protein: ASNLAGGGTGELF